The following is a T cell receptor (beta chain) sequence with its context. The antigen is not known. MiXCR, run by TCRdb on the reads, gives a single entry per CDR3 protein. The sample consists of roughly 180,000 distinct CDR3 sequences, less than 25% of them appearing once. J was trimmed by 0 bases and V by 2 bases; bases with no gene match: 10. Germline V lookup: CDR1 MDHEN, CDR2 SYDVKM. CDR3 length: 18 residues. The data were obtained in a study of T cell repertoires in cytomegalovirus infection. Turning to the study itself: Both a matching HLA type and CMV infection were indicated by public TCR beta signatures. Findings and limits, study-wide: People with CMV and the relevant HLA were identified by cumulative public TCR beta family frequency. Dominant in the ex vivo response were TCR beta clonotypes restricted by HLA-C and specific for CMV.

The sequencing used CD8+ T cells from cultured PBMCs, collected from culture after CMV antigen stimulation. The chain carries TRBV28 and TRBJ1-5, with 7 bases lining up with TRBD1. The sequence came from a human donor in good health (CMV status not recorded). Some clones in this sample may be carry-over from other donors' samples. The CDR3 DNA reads TGTGCCAGCAGTTTAGAGGTTGACAGGGCCTATAGCAATCAGCCCCAGCATTTT. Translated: CASSLEVDRAYSNQPQHF.